The entry below describes one T cell receptor (beta chain). It has no known antigen specificity. Base quality data are lacking; no much larger clone is found one base away. This specimen comes from a study of blood T cell repertoires in COVID-19 (dated by TCRdb to about 2020). Regarding the research as a whole: Samples from collaborators originated in the United States, Italy and Spain and spanned both the acute and convalescent phases of COVID-19. The material from the prospective study consisted of cDNA or gDNA derived from T cells, B-cell-depleted T cells, or PBMCs. The dataset comprised deeply sampled blood TCRbeta repertoires from subjects exposed to, actively infected with, or recovered from COVID-19. A freely available public database, intended as a resource for researchers studying the immune response to SARS-CoV-2, is where the repertoires were released. Samples were obtained from the ongoing ImmuneRACE study (first 160 participants) and from 1,254 subjects provided by 6 global collaborators. Nearly every sample came with metadata listing a de-identified subject ID, COVID-19 status, age in years and sex. HLA class I and class II types, where available, came from metadata supplied by the sample provider rather than from assay-based typing. General study outcomes and caveats: Clinical and demographic metadata were provided uncurated, with the amount varying by source and participant.

TCRbeta CDR3 regions were amplified from genomic DNA by means of the immunoSEQ Assay, a bias-controlled multiplex PCR. The original methods were these. The number of nucleated cells in each sample was estimated from the amplification of reference gene primers within the assay. To quantify the absolute abundance of each unique TCRbeta CDR3 rearrangement, sequence reads were collapsed and filtered. For each sample, productive Simpson clonality was calculated as the square root of Simpson's diversity index across productive rearrangements. The source is immuneACCESS, and TCRdb retained only in-frame sequences with V and J called. Part of the clones is not carried over; for the studies checked, unresolved V genes explain less than half of this, and the remainder is unexplained. That table furnishes V, J and clone size, whereas the DNA furnished D and trimming. This sample lists about 84,000 clones; over 70% were detected once. 30% to 45% of the sample is held by the ten biggest clonotypes.

Reading the germline V gene gives CDR1 SGHRS and CDR2 YFSETQ. The CDR3 measures 15 amino acids from cysteine to phenylalanine. Only CDR3 DNA is held: 45 bases, read in frame from base 1. V has 4 bases trimmed and J has 2 bases trimmed; junction bases matching no gene number 7. The collaborating institutions used their own protocols to collect whole blood in K2EDTA tubes. For TCRbeta analysis, collaborators shipped samples as frozen whole blood, isolated PBMCs, or DNA extracted from either of those sample types. Recombination joined TRBV5-1 with TRBJ1-1; 8 bases in between match TRBD1. The sequence was collected from a man older than 75 with active or convalescent COVID-19. Sequenced material: peripheral blood. The nucleotides are TGCGCCAGCAGCCCTGCAGGGGGCGGAAACACTGAAGCTTTCTTT. This sequence encodes CASSPAGGGNTEAFF.